The 19 T cell receptor beta chains in this list originate from one sample, sequenced in a study of glioma-infiltrating T cells. Amplification of TCR alpha and beta CDR3 regions from RNA used iRepertoire nested multiplex PCR. TCRdb analysed the multiplex PCR reads with MiXCR anew, one entry per CDR3 protein. The sample includes 17,000 or so distinct CDR3 sequences, more than 45% seen only once; the top ten take 42%. Input material: glioma tissue, nonneoplastic brain tissue, or PBMCs (not recorded which). The source is a human donor with low-grade glioma or glioblastoma, undergoing nonglioma brain surgery, or in good health (not recorded which).

This chain uses TRBV15 with TRBJ2-1; the match to TRBD2 covers 11 bases. The V gene end was trimmed by 5 bases and the J gene end by 7 bases; junction bases not matched to a gene: 7. Germline V gene lookup returns CDR1 LNHNV and CDR2 YYDKDF (reference sequence). There are 15 residues in the CDR3. CDR3 sequence (DNA): TGTGCCACCAGCGCGTCTAGCGGGAGGAGGAATGAGCAGTTCTTC. Translated: CATSASSGRRNEQFF.

This clonotype has at least ten counts. The rearrangement uses TRBV7-9 and TRBJ1-5, with a weak D call TRBD1 (5 bases). Deletions cut 3 bases from V and 3 bases from J, with 9 bases between. The CDR3 covers 14 residues. Germline V gene sequence: CDR1 SEHNR, CDR2 FQNEAQ (reference sequence). The CDR3 sequence is CASSLGGDNQPQHF. The CDR3 nucleotides are TGTGCCAGCAGCTTGGGAGGGGACAATCAGCCCCAGCATTTT.

The chain uses TRBV29-1 and TRBJ2-7; 13 bases map to TRBD2. The CDR3 covers 13 residues. CDR1 and CDR2 (germline): SQVTM, ANQGSEA. Trimming cost V 7 bases and J 3 bases; bases outside gene matches: 3. The CDR3 coding sequence is TGCAGCGCCGGACTAGCGGGAGACTACGAGCAGTACTTC. Translated, it gives CSAGLAGDYEQYF.

In this sample, this clonotype turned up many times. This chain uses TRBV4-3 with TRBJ2-7; 9 positions match TRBD2. CDR1 and CDR2 (germline): LGHNA, YSLEER. The CDR3 consists of 15 residues. With 4 bases clipped from V and 0 bases from J, the junction kept 4 bases outside the gene matches. CDR3 DNA: TGCGCCAGCAGCCTTAGCGGGGGTTCCTCCTACGAGCAGTACTTC. It specifies CASSLSGGSSYEQYF.

V gene TRBV6-6 combines with J gene TRBJ1-1, with TRBD1 matching 7 bases. The length of the CDR3 is 13 residues. The trim removed 5 bases at V and 4 bases at J, leaving 4 bases unmatched. Germline V gene lookup returns CDR1 MNHNY and CDR2 SVGAGI (reference sequence). The DNA of the CDR3 is TGTGCCAGCAGTAGACAGGGAACCACTGAAGCTTTCTTT. Protein: CASSRQGTTEAFF.

This clonotype occurred once. The gene calls are TRBV20-1 and TRBJ2-2, with 10 nucleotides matching TRBD2. This CDR3 spans 15 amino acids. The V and J ends lost 0 bases and 8 bases, in that order; junction bases with no gene match: 6. Per the germline V gene, CDR1 is DFQATT and CDR2 is SNEGSKA (reference sequence). CDR3 nucleotide sequence: TGCAGTGCTAGAGATCCCACTAGCGGGGTGGGGGAGCTGTTTTTT. Translating it yields CSARDPTSGVGELFF.

This rearrangement joins TRBV5-1 to TRBJ1-1; TRBD1 is a possible D gene (6 bases). The germline V gene has CDR1 SGHRS and CDR2 YFSETQ. The CDR3 is 16 residues long. The V end was cut by 4 bases, the J end by 3 bases, with 19 bases between. The CDR3 region is CASSSFLQGPDTEAFF. Written as DNA, the CDR3 is TGCGCCAGCAGCAGCTTCCTACAGGGCCCGGACACTGAAGCTTTCTTT.

The gene calls are TRBV7-2 and TRBJ2-4, with D perhaps matching TRBD1 or TRBD2 (5 bases each). The CDR3 is 16 residues long. V dropped 2 bases and J dropped 1 base, with 12 bases sitting between them. From germline, CDR1 is SGHTA and CDR2 FQGNSA. The chain's CDR3 is CASSLPGTAAKNIQYF. The DNA for the CDR3 is TGTGCCAGCAGCTTACCCGGGACCGCTGCCAAAAACATTCAGTACTTC.

This clonotype has only one observation. The chain combines TRBV27 with TRBJ2-7, with D unclear. The V end lost 1 base, the J end lost 3 bases, and 7 bases lay between the germline ends. This CDR3 region has 13 residues. The germline V gene has CDR1 MNHEY and CDR2 SMNVEV (reference sequence). The DNA of the CDR3 is TGTGCCAGCAGTTTATACCGAAACTACGAGCAGTACTTC. Its protein product is CASSLYRNYEQYF.

By share, this clonotype counts as medium-sized. The J gene is TRBJ1-5, the V gene TRBV7-2; D unresolved. The CDR3 loop spans 13 amino acids. Trimming pared 7 bases from V and 5 bases from J, leaving 12 bases between. Germline CDR1 and CDR2: SGHTA and FQGNSA. The CDR3 here is CASTSGGYQPQHF. In nucleotides, the CDR3 is TGTGCCAGCACGTCCGGCGGGTATCAGCCCCAGCATTTT.

This chain joins TRBV6-1 and TRBJ2-3; D not resolved. The CDR3 runs to 12 residues. CDR1 and CDR2 (germline): MNHNS, SASEGT. The V gene lost 6 bases and the J gene lost 0 bases, with 4 bases spanning the gap. As DNA, the CDR3 is TGTGCCAGCAGAGGCAGCACAGATACGCAGTATTTT. Protein sequence: CASRGSTDTQYF.

Concerning this clonotype itself: A much larger clone lies one base from this, so it may be a read error. V gene TRBV7-2 combines with J gene TRBJ2-7, with no clear D. The CDR3 extends over 13 amino acids. Germline V gene data show CDR1 as SGHTA and CDR2 as FQGNSA. Trimming shortened V by 1 base and J by 4 bases, and 8 bases separated the two germline ends. The CDR3 DNA is TGTGCCAGCAGCTTAGAGGTGGAGTACGAGCAGTACTTC. Protein product: CASSLEVEYEQYF.

This clonotype was seen once. This chain uses TRBV6-5 with TRBJ2-7, with D perhaps given as TRBD1 or TRBD2 (5 bases each). The CDR3 has 15 residues. Germline V gene data show CDR1 as MNHEY and CDR2 as SVGAGI. V was pared by 6 bases and J by 1 base, with 16 bases between. The CDR3 coding sequence is TGTGCCAGCAGCCCCAGGGTCAGGAGGTCCTACGAGCAGTACTTC. Protein sequence: CASSPRVRRSYEQYF.

In DNA form, the CDR3 reads TGTGCCAGCAATAATGCAGGAGGAGCGTACGAGCAGTACTTC. This sequence encodes CASNNAGGAYEQYF. V and J are TRBV24-1 and TRBJ2-7; the D gene is possibly TRBD2 (5 bases). The CDR3 is 14 amino acids. In germline, CDR1 is KGHDR, CDR2 SFDVKD. Trimming took 11 bases from V and 4 from J, leaving 20 bases between them.

This chain uses TRBV20-1 with TRBJ2-3; no reliable D call. CDR1 is DFQATT, CDR2 SNEGSKA, per germline (reference sequence). Trimming stripped 5 bases from V and 3 bases from J, with 15 bases between. There are 14 residues in the CDR3. The CDR3 protein is CSADPFMGTDTQYF. The CDR3 DNA is TGCAGTGCTGACCCTTTCATGGGGACAGATACGCAGTATTTT.

This clonotype was detected a few times. V is TRBV7-8 and J is TRBJ2-5; D is tentatively TRBD1 or TRBD2 (5 bases each). This CDR3 has 13 residues. Germline CDR1 SGHVS, CDR2 FQNEAQ. With 6 bases removed from V and 5 bases from J, the gap between germline ends came to 13 bases. CDR3 in amino acids: CASRPGTRETQYF. For the CDR3, the DNA is TGTGCCAGCAGACCAGGGACCCGGGAGACCCAGTACTTC.

The V and J genes are TRBV27 and TRBJ2-1, with 7 bases fitting TRBD1. The CDR3 contains 13 residues. After removal of 4 bases from V and 13 bases from J, the junction contained 10 bases not matched to a gene. CDR1 and CDR2 (germline): MNHEY, SMNVEV (reference sequence). This CDR3 reads CASSSRLNRGQFF. DNA for the CDR3: TGTGCCAGCAGTTCCCGATTAAACAGGGGACAGTTCTTC.

This clonotype occurred many times. The chain has TRBV4-3 and TRBJ2-7; maybe TRBD1 (5 bases). CDR1 and CDR2 (germline): LGHNA, YSLEER. V lost 2 bases and J lost 9, with 8 bases in between. This CDR3 has 11 amino acids. The DNA of the CDR3 is TGCGCCAGCAGCCAACAGGGTAGGCAGTACTTC. Protein sequence: CASSQQGRQYF.

This clonotype occurred a few times. The rearrangement joins TRBV20-1 to TRBJ2-1; D remains unclear. The CDR3 sequence is 13 residues long. CDR1 is DFQATT and CDR2 is SNEGSKA in the germline V gene (reference sequence). Trimming took off 5 bases at V and 5 bases at J, with 13 bases between the two ends. CDR3 amino acids: CSAFPAFNNEQFF. For the CDR3, the DNA is TGCAGTGCTTTCCCTGCATTTAACAATGAGCAGTTCTTC.